This T cell receptor beta chain was identified during a study of CD8+CD57+ T cells in acquired aplastic anemia. Study-wide context: Sorting CD4+ and CD8+ cells gave DNA averaging around 3 ug.

General study findings and limits: Patients and controls had in common some 30 CD8+ CDR3 sequences.

Details on this clonotype: Its antigen is unidentified.

Trimming removed 7 bases at V and 4 bases at J, with 11 bases between. The CDR3 has 13 amino acids. The germline V gene has CDR1 SGHVS and CDR2 FQNEAQ. Template material for TCR beta VDJ and CDR3 profiling consisted of genomic DNA. Each CDR3 protein is one row after TCRdb ran MiXCR on the reads. The sample has fewer than 200,000 distinct CDR3 sequences; 70% to 75% are singletons. All sequencing subjects had displayed CD8+CD57+ cell expansion on flow cytometry. This clonotype originated in a human donor with aplastic anemia. The sample was sorted CD4+, CD8+, or CD8+CD57+ T cells (not recorded which) from PBMCs. The chain recombines TRBV7-8 with TRBJ1-3; TRBD1 is a possible D gene (6 bases). In DNA form, the CDR3 reads TGTGCCAGCACGAGGGGGTTCGGAAACACCATATATTTT. It specifies CASTRGFGNTIYF.